This T cell receptor (beta chain) emerged from a study of cytomegalovirus exposure and HLA in healthy donors. This clone was picked up a small number of times. The CDR3 runs 11 residues. The germline V gene has CDR1 SQVTM and CDR2 ANQGSEA. The ends were cut back, 2 bases at V and 8 bases at J, with 7 bases in the middle. PCR was performed using 60 Vbeta and 13 Jbeta primers. Some clones are missing from TCRdb's copy, which holds only in-frame ones; the method was immunoSEQ multiplex PCR. Of over 150,000 clones detected, 78% appear once; the ten largest clones hold roughly 13%. Sample: PBMCs. The chain is built from TRBV29-1 and TRBJ2-1; D might be TRBD2 (5 bases). The origin of this receptor is a woman aged 45-59 years in good health and CMV-seropositive. CDR3 residues: CSVETGYEQFF. Here the CDR3 DNA reads TGCAGCGTTGAAACGGGGTATGAGCAGTTCTTC.